Following are 7 T cell receptor beta chains from one sample sequenced in a study of blood T cells in healthy people across ages. The authors ran a second PCR of 7 to 11 cycles using a sample-barcoded 5' primer and a J-beta primer mix. TCRdb fed the 5' RACE reads into MiXCR, producing one record per CDR3 protein. This table holds about 770,000 distinct CDR3 sequences, under 45% found once. Source material: blood. The receptors shown here come from a man aged 55 to 69 in good health.

The CDR3 DNA reads TGTGCCAGCGGCCCTAGGGATACGCAGTATTTT. It translates to CASGPRDTQYF. The chain links TRBV2 to TRBJ2-3, with D uncertain. CDR3 length equals 11 residues. V was clipped by 8 bases and J by 6 bases, with 9 bases between them. From germline, CDR1 is SNHLY and CDR2 FYNNEI. The entire variable domain, with the rest obtained from reference TRBV2 and TRBJ2-3, is as follows: EPEVTQTPSHQVTQMGQEVILRCVPISNHLYFYWYRQILGQKVEFLVSFYNNEISEKSEIFDDQFSVERPDGSNFTLKIRSTKLEDSAMYFCASGPRDTQYFGPGTRLTVL.

This clonotype was found a few times. V is TRBV5-1 and J is TRBJ2-7, with TRBD2 matching 7 bases. With 4 bases clipped from V and 6 bases from J, the junction kept 16 bases outside the gene matches. The CDR3 has 16 amino acids. The germline CDR1 and CDR2 sequences are SGHRS and YFSETQ. The CDR3 sequence: CASSPVAGVVMGEQYF. The CDR3 DNA reads TGCGCCAGCAGCCCAGTTGCGGGGGTCGTGATGGGCGAGCAGTACTTC.

The chain links TRBV5-6 to TRBJ2-7; no definite D call. The J call is in doubt because the DNA end fits TRBJ2-5 better. This CDR3 spans 15 amino acids. Germline-derived CDR1 and CDR2 are SGHDT and YYEEEE. The CDR3 spells CASSFIGRRTETQYF. The CDR3 nucleotides read TGTGCCAGCAGCTTCATTGGCCGTAGAACCGAGACCCAGTACTTC.

The chain carries TRBV3-1 and TRBJ2-5; a weak D match, TRBD2 (5 bases). The germline CDR1 and CDR2 sequences are LGHDT and YNNKEL (reference sequence). This CDR3 region has 16 residues. Between the trimmed V and J ends, which lost 1 base and 3 bases, there was a span of 15 bases. CDR3 coding DNA: TGTGCCAGCAGCCAAGGGGTCCTAGTCGGGAAAGAGACCCAGTACTTC. It encodes CASSQGVLVGKETQYF.

V gene TRBV27 combines with J gene TRBJ2-2, with a weak D call TRBD1 (6 bases). V was pared by 6 bases and J by 2 bases, with 16 bases between. Germline values: CDR1 MNHEY, CDR2 SMNVEV (reference sequence). The CDR3 runs to 16 residues. CDR3 sequence reads: CASSSTKTGNTGELFF. The CDR3 nucleotides read TGTGCCAGCAGCTCCACTAAGACAGGAAACACCGGGGAGCTGTTTTTT.

The rearrangement links TRBV12-3 or TRBV12-4 to TRBJ1-1; D gene uncertain. V lost 6 bases and J 7 bases, leaving 15 bases between the germline ends. The CDR3 length is 13 residues. This CDR3 is CASRRTAGSEAFF. DNA of the CDR3: TGTGCCAGCAGACGAACAGCAGGAAGTGAAGCTTTCTTT.

The V gene is TRBV5-1, the J gene TRBJ2-1; D is perhaps TRBD1 or TRBD2 (5 bases each). The V end was cut by 5 bases, the J end by 0 bases, with 9 bases between. The V gene's germline CDR1 is SGHRS and CDR2 YFSETQ. The CDR3 contains 14 residues. The CDR3 nucleotides are TGCGCCAGCAGTGACGGGGCCTCCTACAATGAGCAGTTCTTC. Protein sequence: CASSDGASYNEQFF.